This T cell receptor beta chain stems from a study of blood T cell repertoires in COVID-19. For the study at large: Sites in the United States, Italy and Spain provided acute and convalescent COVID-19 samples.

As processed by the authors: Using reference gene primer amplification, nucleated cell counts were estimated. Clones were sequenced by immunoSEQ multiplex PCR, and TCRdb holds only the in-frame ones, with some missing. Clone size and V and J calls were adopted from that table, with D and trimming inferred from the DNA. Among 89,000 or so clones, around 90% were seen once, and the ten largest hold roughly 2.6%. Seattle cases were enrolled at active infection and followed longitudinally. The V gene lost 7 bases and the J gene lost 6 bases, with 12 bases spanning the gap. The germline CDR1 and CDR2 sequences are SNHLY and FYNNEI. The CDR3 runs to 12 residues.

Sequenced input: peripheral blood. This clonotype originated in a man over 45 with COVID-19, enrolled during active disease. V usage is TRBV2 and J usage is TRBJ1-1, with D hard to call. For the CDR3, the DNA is TGTGCCAGCAATACCCGGTACGCTGAAGCTTTCTTT. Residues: CASNTRYAEAFF.